This T cell receptor (beta chain) was sequenced in a study of blood T cell repertoires in COVID-19. Per germline, CDR1 SGHRS and CDR2 YFSETQ. The CDR3 consists of 13 residues. V shed 4 bases and J shed 3 bases, with 11 bases lying between them. Data came from immunoSEQ multiplex PCR; TCRdb stores just in-frame clones and leaves some out. The sample contains 75,000 to 90,000 clones, over 80% of which appear only once. The V and J genes are TRBV5-1 and TRBJ2-7; possibly TRBD2 for D (5 bases). This sequence was found in a man older than 75 with active or convalescent COVID-19. The sequenced sample was peripheral blood. The chain's CDR3 is CASSHDGLYEQYV. DNA of the CDR3: TGCGCCAGCAGCCACGACGGACTCTACGAGCAGTACGTC.